A single sample gave rise to the 15 T cell receptor beta chains below, sequenced in a study of OX40 agonist ivuxolimab in advanced cancers. Sequencing used immunoSEQ multiplex PCR; TCRdb keeps in-frame clones, though not all of them. The sample consists of roughly 40,000 clones, approximately 90% of them appearing once. Sequenced material: CD4+ or CD8+ T cells sorted from blood, taken in a trial of the OX40 agonist ivuxolimab. All receptors come from an adult with an advanced solid tumor such as melanoma, head and neck, liver or kidney cancer.

The chain is built from TRBV4-1 and TRBJ2-7, with D perhaps matching TRBD1 (5 bases). The CDR3 sequence is 16 residues long. V dropped 1 base and J dropped 5 bases, with 18 bases sitting between them. The germline CDR1 and CDR2 sequences are MGHRA and YSYEKL. The CDR3 reads CASSQVLSNRLHEQYF. The CDR3 nucleotides read TGCGCCAGCAGCCAAGTATTATCGAACAGGCTCCACGAGCAGTACTTC.

The chain uses TRBV5-1 and TRBJ2-6; tentatively, D is TRBD2 (5 bases). The length of the CDR3 is 17 residues. Trimming shortened V by 4 bases and J by 1 base, and 15 bases separated the two germline ends. The germline CDR1 and CDR2 sequences are SGHRS and YFSETQ. CDR3 bases: TGCGCCAGCAGCGTAGGTAAAGGAGGTTCTGGGGCCAACGTCCTGACTTTC. Translating gives CASSVGKGGSGANVLTF. The variable domain in full, completed from reference TRBV5-1 and TRBJ2-6, reads KAGVTQTPRYLIKTRGQQVTLSCSPISGHRSVSWYQQTPGQGLQFLFEYFSETQRNKGNFPGRFSGRQFSNSRSEMNVSTLELGDSALYLCASSVGKGGSGANVLTFGAGSRLTVL.

The chain is built from TRBV27 and TRBJ2-1; the D gene is possibly TRBD2 (7 bases). CDR1 is MNHEY and CDR2 is SMNVEV in the germline V gene (reference sequence). This CDR3 comprises 17 residues. V was pared by 4 bases and J by 3 bases, with 19 bases between. For the CDR3, the DNA is TGTGCCAGCAGTTATCACAGGGCTGGCGGGAGCTACAATGAGCAGTTCTTC. This translates into CASSYHRAGGSYNEQFF.

J is TRBJ2-7 and V is TRBV7-9, with 8 positions matching TRBD1. CDR1 SEHNR and CDR2 FQNEAQ come from the germline V gene (reference sequence). The CDR3 is 17 amino acids. The V and J ends lost 5 bases and 2 bases, in that order; junction bases with no gene match: 14. The CDR3 coding sequence is TGTGCCAGCAGCCTACCTGGGGGTGGACAGGGACCCTACGAGCAGTACTTC. It codes for CASSLPGGGQGPYEQYF.

V and J are TRBV7-2 and TRBJ1-4, with D unclear. The CDR3 contains 15 residues. The germline V gene has CDR1 SGHTA and CDR2 FQGNSA. With 4 bases removed from V and 2 bases from J, the gap between germline ends came to 11 bases. The CDR3 loop reads CASSSTAGTNEKLFF. The DNA for the CDR3 is TGTGCCAGCAGCTCGACCGCCGGGACTAATGAAAAACTGTTTTTT.

V is TRBV6-6 and J is TRBJ1-5; 7 positions match TRBD1. V was pared by 10 bases and J by 5 bases, with 8 bases of the junction left unmatched. This CDR3 comprises 13 residues. Per the germline V gene, CDR1 is MNHNY and CDR2 is SVGAGI (reference sequence). CDR3 residues: CATARQGDQPQHF. CDR3 in DNA: TGTGCCACCGCACGACAGGGCGATCAGCCCCAGCATTTT.

V and J are TRBV14 and TRBJ2-5, with 9 bases aligning to TRBD2. J lost 4 bases, V lost 4 bases, and 7 bases had no gene match. The CDR3 contains 15 residues. Germline V gene sequence: CDR1 SGHDN, CDR2 FVKESK. The CDR3 region is CASSLWREGAETQYF. The CDR3 bases are TGTGCCAGCAGCCTTTGGCGGGAGGGAGCAGAGACCCAGTACTTC.

The rearrangement uses TRBV7-8 and TRBJ2-1, with TRBD2 as a possible D gene (6 bases). V lost 6 bases, J lost 7 bases, and 19 bases lay in between. Per the germline V gene, CDR1 is SGHVS and CDR2 is FQNEAQ. The CDR3 extends over 15 amino acids. The CDR3 protein is CASSFLARGQNEQFF. Here the CDR3 DNA reads TGTGCCAGCAGTTTCCTAGCGAGGGGCCAGAATGAGCAGTTCTTC.

This clone has more than one count but fewer than ten. The gene calls are TRBV19 and TRBJ2-3; a possible D gene is TRBD1 (5 bases). V dropped 5 bases and J dropped 0 bases, with 12 bases sitting between them. The CDR3 consists of 15 residues. CDR1 is LNHDA, CDR2 SQIVND, per germline (reference sequence). DNA for the CDR3: TGTGCCAGTAGTTTGGCCAGGGTTAGCACAGATACGCAGTATTTT. Amino acid sequence: CASSLARVSTDTQYF.

The chain couples TRBV19 to TRBJ1-1; D gene unclear. The CDR3 contains 14 residues. Germline V gene sequence: CDR1 LNHDA, CDR2 SQIVND (reference sequence). Trimming took 4 bases from V and 1 from J, leaving 10 bases between them. The chain's CDR3 is CASSNPAQNTEAFF. The DNA for the CDR3 is TGTGCCAGTAGTAACCCCGCGCAGAACACTGAAGCTTTCTTT. The variable domain in full, completed from reference TRBV19 and TRBJ1-1, reads DGGITQSPKYLFRKEGQNVTLSCEQNLNHDAMYWYRQDPGQGLRLIYYSQIVNDFQKGDIAEGYSVSREKKESFPLTVTSAQKNPTAFYLCASSNPAQNTEAFFGQGTRLTVV.

The V call is TRBV5-1, the J call TRBJ2-7; perhaps D is TRBD1 or TRBD2 (5 bases each). Trimming took off 0 bases at V and 6 bases at J, with 16 bases between the two ends. CDR3 size: 15 residues. Germline V CDR1 and CDR2: SGHRS, YFSETQ. CDR3 nucleotides: TGCGCCAGCAGCTTGGAGGGGACCAGGGTGCGCGAGCAGTACTTC. Amino acid sequence: CASSLEGTRVREQYF.

CDR3 residues: CATAVSTDTQYF. The CDR3 DNA sequence: TGTGCCACCGCGGTGAGCACAGATACGCAGTATTTT. The chain has TRBV6-1 and TRBJ2-3; D remains unclear. The CDR3 has 12 amino acids. Germline CDR1 reads MNHNS; CDR2 reads SASEGT. The V end lost 10 bases, the J end lost 0 bases, and 8 bases lay between the germline ends.

V is TRBV5-1 and J is TRBJ2-3, with D uncertain. The CDR3 length is 14 residues. Germline CDR1 is SGHRS and CDR2 is YFSETQ. Trimming pared 0 bases from V and 7 bases from J, leaving 12 bases between. DNA for the CDR3: TGCGCCAGCAGCTTGGAAGCGTCCTCTAATACGCAGTATTTT. Translated, it gives CASSLEASSNTQYF.

This clone was recorded once. The chain has TRBV10-3 and TRBJ2-1; TRBD2 matches 7 bases. The germline V gene has CDR1 ENHRY and CDR2 SYGVKD. V dropped 11 bases and J dropped 4; count of bases not matched to a gene: 8. This CDR3 comprises 13 residues. Here the CDR3 reads CAALTSPYNEQFF. The CDR3 DNA reads as TGTGCCGCGCTGACTAGCCCTTACAATGAGCAGTTCTTC.

This sequence joins TRBV11-2 and TRBJ2-3, with D hard to call. Germline assignment: CDR1 SGHAT and CDR2 FQNNGV. Trimming took 8 bases from V and 1 from J, leaving 7 bases between them. This CDR3 has 12 residues. The CDR3 region is CASDGGTDTQYF. As DNA, the CDR3 is TGTGCCAGCGACGGCGGCACAGATACGCAGTATTTT.